The rows below give T cell receptor beta chains drawn from one sample of a study of T cells after posttransplantation cyclophosphamide. TCRdb's copy holds only in-frame clones and misses some; the assay was immunoSEQ multiplex PCR. The data show roughly 25,000 clones, none appearing only once, with roughly 2% held by the ten largest. The sample consisted of PBMCs, taken after allogeneic stem cell transplant with posttransplant cyclophosphamide. Every receptor here comes from a young adult male patient who received an allogeneic stem cell transplant from a related donor, was CMV-positive, and had no GVHD. The T cells may come from the graft donor. The CDR3 runs from the conserved cysteine through the conserved F or W. D genes are given only for firm matches. Size is omitted from some rows. Given values are once, few, many or a class for expanded clones.

d_call: -
j_call: TRBJ2-3
clone_size: -
v_call: TRBV5-4
cdr3_aa: CASSERALTDTQYF
cdr3_nt: TGTGCCAGCAGTGAGCGGGCACTCACAGATACGCAGTATTTT

d_call: TRBD1
j_call: TRBJ2-3
clone_size: many
v_call: TRBV11-2
cdr3_aa: CASSPDRVADTQYF
cdr3_nt: TGTGCCAGCAGCCCGGACAGGGTCGCAGATACGCAGTATTTT

d_call: -
j_call: TRBJ2-1
clone_size: many
v_call: TRBV18
cdr3_aa: CASSPLDSLVSYNEQFF
cdr3_nt: TGTGCCAGCTCACCACTGGACAGCCTGGTTTCCTACAATGAGCAGTTCTTC

d_call: -
j_call: TRBJ1-4
clone_size: many
v_call: TRBV28
cdr3_aa: CASSLPGGGEKLFF
cdr3_nt: TGTGCCAGCAGTTTGCCGGGGGGTGGCGAAAAACTGTTTTTT

d_call: -
j_call: TRBJ1-4
clone_size: many
v_call: TRBV2
cdr3_aa: CASSDRSAAEKLFF
cdr3_nt: TGTGCCAGCAGTGACCGGTCCGCGGCGGAAAAACTGTTTTTT

d_call: -
j_call: TRBJ1-6
clone_size: many
v_call: TRBV4-1
cdr3_aa: CASSRDREVNNWSSYNSPLHF
cdr3_nt: TGCGCCAGCAGCCGAGACCGAGAGGTAAACAACTGGAGCTCCTATAATTCACCCCTCCACTTT

d_call: TRBD2
j_call: TRBJ2-7
clone_size: many
v_call: TRBV9
cdr3_aa: CASSISGRRADEQYF
cdr3_nt: TGTGCCAGCAGCATAAGCGGGAGGCGCGCCGACGAGCAGTACTTC

d_call: -
j_call: TRBJ1-2
clone_size: many
v_call: TRBV7-9
cdr3_aa: CASSPGGAYGYTF
cdr3_nt: TGTGCCAGCAGCCCCGGGGGTGCCTATGGCTACACCTTC

d_call: -
j_call: TRBJ2-1
clone_size: many
v_call: TRBV30
cdr3_aa: CAWSSTGYNEQFF
cdr3_nt: TGTGCCTGGAGTTCAACAGGATACAATGAGCAGTTCTTC

d_call: -
j_call: TRBJ2-7
clone_size: many
v_call: TRBV28
cdr3_aa: CASRRQDSYEQYF
cdr3_nt: TGTGCCAGCAGGCGACAGGACTCCTACGAGCAGTACTTC

d_call: TRBD2
j_call: TRBJ2-1
clone_size: few
v_call: TRBV10-2
cdr3_aa: CASSEFSGGKDEQFF
cdr3_nt: TGCGCCAGCAGTGAATTCAGCGGGGGGAAGGATGAGCAGTTCTTC

d_call: -
j_call: TRBJ2-5
clone_size: many
v_call: TRBV5-1
cdr3_aa: CASSSQRGQETQYF
cdr3_nt: TGCGCCAGCAGCAGTCAAAGGGGTCAAGAGACCCAGTACTTC

d_call: TRBD1
j_call: TRBJ2-5
clone_size: many
v_call: TRBV7-6
cdr3_aa: CASSLGTGETQYF
cdr3_nt: TGTGCCAGCAGCTTAGGGACAGGGGAGACCCAGTACTTC

d_call: -
j_call: TRBJ2-5
clone_size: many
v_call: TRBV7-3
cdr3_aa: CASNVGAEQETQYF
cdr3_nt: TGTGCCAGCAACGTAGGGGCGGAGCAAGAGACCCAGTACTTC

d_call: -
j_call: TRBJ2-1
clone_size: many
v_call: TRBV30
cdr3_aa: CAWSSWRLPYNEQFF
cdr3_nt: TGTGCCTGGAGTTCATGGCGGCTGCCCTACAATGAGCAGTTCTTC

d_call: -
j_call: TRBJ1-5
clone_size: many
v_call: TRBV30
cdr3_aa: CAWSVGGQPQHF
cdr3_nt: TGTGCCTGGAGTGTTGGAGGTCAGCCCCAGCATTTT

d_call: -
j_call: TRBJ2-3
clone_size: few
v_call: TRBV21-1
cdr3_aa: CASSTQVGDTQYF
cdr3_nt: TGTGCCAGCAGCACCCAGGTGGGAGATACGCAGTATTTT

d_call: TRBD2
j_call: TRBJ2-3
clone_size: many
v_call: TRBV4-1
cdr3_aa: CASSQVASGITTDTQYF
cdr3_nt: TGCGCCAGCAGCCAAGTGGCCAGCGGGATAACCACAGATACGCAGTATTTT

d_call: TRBD1
j_call: TRBJ2-7
clone_size: many
v_call: TRBV28
cdr3_aa: CASSSPWGQGSYEQYF
cdr3_nt: TGTGCCAGCAGTTCCCCATGGGGACAGGGTTCCTACGAGCAGTACTTC

d_call: TRBD1
j_call: TRBJ2-2
clone_size: many
v_call: TRBV6-5
cdr3_aa: CASSRQGASGELFF
cdr3_nt: TGTGCCAGCAGTCGACAGGGGGCGAGCGGGGAGCTGTTTTTT

d_call: TRBD2
j_call: TRBJ2-1
clone_size: many
v_call: TRBV12-5
cdr3_aa: CASGFLAGSSYNEQFF
cdr3_nt: TGTGCTAGTGGTTTTCTAGCGGGGTCCTCCTACAATGAGCAGTTCTTC

d_call: -
j_call: TRBJ1-2
clone_size: many
v_call: TRBV29-1
cdr3_aa: CSVDGGTGYTF
cdr3_nt: TGCAGCGTTGATGGGGGGACTGGCTACACCTTC

d_call: -
j_call: TRBJ1-1
clone_size: many
v_call: TRBV12-5
cdr3_aa: CASGLRQGSLNTEAFF
cdr3_nt: TGTGCTAGTGGTTTGAGGCAGGGGAGCTTGAACACTGAAGCTTTCTTT

d_call: TRBD1
j_call: TRBJ1-5
clone_size: many
v_call: TRBV30
cdr3_aa: CAWRGQGVNQPQHF
cdr3_nt: TGTGCCTGGAGAGGACAGGGGGTTAATCAGCCCCAGCATTTT

d_call: -
j_call: TRBJ1-1
clone_size: many
v_call: TRBV29-1
cdr3_aa: CSATGNTEAFF
cdr3_nt: TGCAGCGCTACAGGGAACACTGAAGCTTTCTTT

d_call: -
j_call: TRBJ1-3
clone_size: many
v_call: TRBV9
cdr3_aa: CASSARGGALGNTIYF
cdr3_nt: TGTGCCAGCAGCGCAAGGGGAGGGGCGTTAGGAAACACCATATATTTT

d_call: -
j_call: TRBJ2-3
clone_size: many
v_call: TRBV5-8
cdr3_aa: CASIADTQYF
cdr3_nt: TGTGCCAGCATAGCAGATACGCAGTATTTT

d_call: -
j_call: TRBJ1-2
clone_size: many
v_call: TRBV20-1
cdr3_aa: CSARADWISF
cdr3_nt: TGCAGTGCCAGGGCAGACTGGATTAGCTTC

d_call: TRBD2
j_call: TRBJ2-2
clone_size: many
v_call: TRBV4-1
cdr3_aa: CASSQTRGGRPGELFF
cdr3_nt: TGCGCCAGCAGCCAAACTCGGGGGGGCCGTCCCGGGGAGCTGTTTTTT

d_call: -
j_call: TRBJ1-6
clone_size: -
v_call: TRBV27
cdr3_aa: CASSWGGSPLHF
cdr3_nt: TGTGCCAGCAGTTGGGGGGGTTCACCCCTCCACTTT

d_call: TRBD1
j_call: TRBJ1-1
clone_size: many
v_call: TRBV13
cdr3_aa: CASSPGQGNGAFF
cdr3_nt: TGTGCCAGCAGCCCCGGACAGGGGAATGGAGCTTTCTTT

d_call: TRBD1
j_call: TRBJ1-5
clone_size: many
v_call: TRBV4-2
cdr3_aa: CASSQGGQGGQPQHF
cdr3_nt: TGTGCCAGCAGCCAGGGAGGACAGGGAGGGCAGCCCCAGCATTTT

d_call: -
j_call: TRBJ2-7
clone_size: many
v_call: TRBV10-3
cdr3_aa: CAISGQSHYEQYF
cdr3_nt: TGTGCCATCAGTGGGCAGTCCCACTACGAGCAGTACTTC